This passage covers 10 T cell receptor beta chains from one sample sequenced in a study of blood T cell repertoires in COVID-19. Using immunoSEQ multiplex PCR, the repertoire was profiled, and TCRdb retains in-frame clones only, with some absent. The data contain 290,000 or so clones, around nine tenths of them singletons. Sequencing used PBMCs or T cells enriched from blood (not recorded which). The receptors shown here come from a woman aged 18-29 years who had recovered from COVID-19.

The CDR3 reads CASSDSSGANVLTF. CDR3 bases: TGTGCCAGCAGCGACAGCTCTGGGGCCAACGTCCTGACTTTC. The rearrangement joins TRBV11-2 to TRBJ2-6; D possibly corresponds to TRBD1 (5 bases). V lost 5 bases, J lost 0 bases, and 5 bases lay in between. Germline V gene lookup returns CDR1 SGHAT and CDR2 FQNNGV. The CDR3 runs 14 residues.

CDR3 DNA: TGTGCCACCAGCTCCCGCGAAGCGGGACCCTCAAGCGAGCAGTACTTC. Encoded protein: CATSSREAGPSSEQYF. The rearrangement joins TRBV15 to TRBJ2-7; 7 positions match TRBD2. V was clipped by 5 bases and J by 6 bases; unmatched bases: 16. Germline CDR1 is LNHNV and CDR2 is YYDKDF (reference sequence). The CDR3 loop spans 16 amino acids.

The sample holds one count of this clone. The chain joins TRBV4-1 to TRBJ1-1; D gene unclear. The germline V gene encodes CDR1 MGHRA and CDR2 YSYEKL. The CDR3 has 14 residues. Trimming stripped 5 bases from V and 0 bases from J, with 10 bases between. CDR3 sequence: CASSFGGMNTEAFF. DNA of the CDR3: TGCGCCAGCAGCTTTGGCGGAATGAACACTGAAGCTTTCTTT.

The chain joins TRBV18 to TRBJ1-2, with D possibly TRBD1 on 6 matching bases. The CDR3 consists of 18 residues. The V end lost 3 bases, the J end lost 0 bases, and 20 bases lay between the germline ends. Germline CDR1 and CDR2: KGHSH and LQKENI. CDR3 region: CASSPLPVPDRSNYGYTF. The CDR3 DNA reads TGTGCCAGCTCACCGCTACCCGTCCCCGACAGGTCTAACTATGGCTACACCTTC. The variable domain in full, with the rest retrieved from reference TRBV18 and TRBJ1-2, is NAGVMQNPRHLVRRRGQEARLRCSPMKGHSHVYWYRQLPEEGLKFMVYLQKENIIDESGMPKERFSAEFPKEGPSILRIQQVVRGDSAAYFCASSPLPVPDRSNYGYTFGSGTRLTVV.

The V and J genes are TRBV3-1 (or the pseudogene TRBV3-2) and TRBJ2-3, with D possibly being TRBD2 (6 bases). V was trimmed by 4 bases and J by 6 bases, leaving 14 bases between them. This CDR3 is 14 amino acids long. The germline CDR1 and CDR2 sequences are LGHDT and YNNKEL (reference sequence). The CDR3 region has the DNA TGTGCCAGCAGCCTCGGGAGCTCGGGGGATACGCAGTATTTT. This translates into CASSLGSSGDTQYF.

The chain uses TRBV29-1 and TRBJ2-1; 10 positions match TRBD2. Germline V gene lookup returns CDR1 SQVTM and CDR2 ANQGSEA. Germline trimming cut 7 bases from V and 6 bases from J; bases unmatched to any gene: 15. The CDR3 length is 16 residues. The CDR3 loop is CSAPLWLAGEGNEQFF. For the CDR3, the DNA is TGCAGCGCCCCGCTCTGGCTAGCGGGAGAGGGCAATGAGCAGTTCTTC.

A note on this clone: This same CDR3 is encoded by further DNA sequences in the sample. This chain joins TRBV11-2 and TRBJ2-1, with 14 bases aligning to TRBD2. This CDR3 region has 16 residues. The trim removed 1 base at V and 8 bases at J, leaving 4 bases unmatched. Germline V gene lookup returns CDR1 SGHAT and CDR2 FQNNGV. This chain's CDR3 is CASSLGTSGGRDEQFF. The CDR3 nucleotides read TGTGCCAGCAGCTTAGGGACTAGCGGGGGGCGGGATGAGCAGTTCTTC.

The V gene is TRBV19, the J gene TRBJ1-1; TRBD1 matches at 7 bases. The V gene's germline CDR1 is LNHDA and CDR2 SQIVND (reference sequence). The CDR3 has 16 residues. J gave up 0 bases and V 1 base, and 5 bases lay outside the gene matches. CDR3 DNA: TGTGCCAGTAGTATAGTGTGGACAGGCTTGAACACTGAAGCTTTCTTT. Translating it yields CASSIVWTGLNTEAFF.

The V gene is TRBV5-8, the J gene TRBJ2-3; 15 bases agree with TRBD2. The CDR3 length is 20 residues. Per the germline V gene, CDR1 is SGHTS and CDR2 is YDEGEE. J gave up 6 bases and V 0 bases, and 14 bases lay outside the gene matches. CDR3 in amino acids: CASSLGSYRGTSGRTDTQYF. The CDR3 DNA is TGTGCCAGCAGCTTGGGTTCCTACCGGGGGACTAGCGGGAGGACCGATACGCAGTATTTT. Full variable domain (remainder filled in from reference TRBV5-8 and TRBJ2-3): EAGVTQSPTHLIKTRGQQATLRCSPISGHTSVYWYQQALGLGLQFLLWYDEGEERNRGNFPPRFSGRQFPNYSSELNVNALELEDSALYLCASSLGSYRGTSGRTDTQYFGPGTRLTVL.

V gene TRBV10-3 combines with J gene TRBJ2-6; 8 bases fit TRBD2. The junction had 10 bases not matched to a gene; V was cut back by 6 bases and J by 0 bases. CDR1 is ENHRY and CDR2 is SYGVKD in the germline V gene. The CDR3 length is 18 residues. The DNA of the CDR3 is TGTGCCATCAGCGTCAAGCGGGAGCCCTTCTCTGGGGCCAACGTCCTGACTTTC. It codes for CAISVKREPFSGANVLTF.